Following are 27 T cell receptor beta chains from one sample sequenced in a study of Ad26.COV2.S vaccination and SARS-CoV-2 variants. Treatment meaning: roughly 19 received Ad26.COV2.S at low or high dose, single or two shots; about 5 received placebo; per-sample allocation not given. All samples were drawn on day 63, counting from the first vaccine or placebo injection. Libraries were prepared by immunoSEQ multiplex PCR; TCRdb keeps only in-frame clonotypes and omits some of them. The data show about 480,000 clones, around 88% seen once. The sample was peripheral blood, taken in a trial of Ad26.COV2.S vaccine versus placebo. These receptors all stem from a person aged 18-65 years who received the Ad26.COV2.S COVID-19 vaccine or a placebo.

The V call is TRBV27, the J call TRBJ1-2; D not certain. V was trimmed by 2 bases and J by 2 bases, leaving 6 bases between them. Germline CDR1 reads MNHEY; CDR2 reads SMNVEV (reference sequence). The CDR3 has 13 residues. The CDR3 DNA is TGTGCCAGCAGTTTACAACGGAACTATGGCTACACCTTC. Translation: CASSLQRNYGYTF.

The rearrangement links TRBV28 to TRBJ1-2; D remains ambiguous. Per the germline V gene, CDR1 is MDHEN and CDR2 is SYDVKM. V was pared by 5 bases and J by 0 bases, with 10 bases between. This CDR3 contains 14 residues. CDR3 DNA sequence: TGTGCCAGCAGTCCCGGTGGGACTAACTATGGCTACACCTTC. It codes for CASSPGGTNYGYTF.

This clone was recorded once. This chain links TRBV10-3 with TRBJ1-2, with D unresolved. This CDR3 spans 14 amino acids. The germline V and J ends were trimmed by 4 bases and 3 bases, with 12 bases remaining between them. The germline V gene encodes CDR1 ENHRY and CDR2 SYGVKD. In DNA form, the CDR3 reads TGTGCCATCAGTGTACGGGGTACCGACTATGGCTACACCTTC. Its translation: CAISVRGTDYGYTF.

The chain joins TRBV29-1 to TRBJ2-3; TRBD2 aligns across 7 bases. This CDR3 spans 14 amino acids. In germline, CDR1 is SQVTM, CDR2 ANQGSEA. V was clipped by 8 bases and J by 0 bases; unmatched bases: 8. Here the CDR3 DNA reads TGCAGCCCTACTAGAGCGGGGAGCACAGATACGCAGTATTTT. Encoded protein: CSPTRAGSTDTQYF.

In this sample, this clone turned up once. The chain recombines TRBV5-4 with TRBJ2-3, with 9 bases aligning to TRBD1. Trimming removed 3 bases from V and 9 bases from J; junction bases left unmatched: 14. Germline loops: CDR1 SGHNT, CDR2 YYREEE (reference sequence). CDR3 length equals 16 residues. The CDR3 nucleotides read TGTGCCAGCAGCTCCTTCGGACAGGGGAGGTGGGAGACGCAGTATTTT. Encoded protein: CASSSFGQGRWETQYF.

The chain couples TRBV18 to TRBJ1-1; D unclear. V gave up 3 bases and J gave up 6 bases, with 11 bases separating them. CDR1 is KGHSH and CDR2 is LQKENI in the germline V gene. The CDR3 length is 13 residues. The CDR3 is CASSPGPVPEAFF. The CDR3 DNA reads TGTGCCAGCTCACCCGGTCCAGTCCCTGAAGCTTTCTTT. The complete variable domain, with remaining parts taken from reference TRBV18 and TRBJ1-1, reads NAGVMQNPRHLVRRRGQEARLRCSPMKGHSHVYWYRQLPEEGLKFMVYLQKENIIDESGMPKERFSAEFPKEGPSILRIQQVVRGDSAAYFCASSPGPVPEAFFGQGTRLTVV.

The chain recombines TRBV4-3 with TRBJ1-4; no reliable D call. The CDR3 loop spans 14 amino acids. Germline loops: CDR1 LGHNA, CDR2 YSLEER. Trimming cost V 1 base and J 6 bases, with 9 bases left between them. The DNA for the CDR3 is TGCGCCAGCAGCCAAGGTTGGGGAGATGAAAAACTGTTTTTT. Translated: CASSQGWGDEKLFF.

The CDR3 here is CASSFISYNEQFF. The CDR3 DNA is TGTGCCAGTAGCTTTATATCCTACAATGAGCAGTTCTTC. The V call is TRBV19, the J call TRBJ2-1; D is ambiguous. Trimming stripped 6 bases from V and 1 base from J, with 7 bases between. The germline V gene has CDR1 LNHDA and CDR2 SQIVND (reference sequence). The CDR3 has 13 amino acids.

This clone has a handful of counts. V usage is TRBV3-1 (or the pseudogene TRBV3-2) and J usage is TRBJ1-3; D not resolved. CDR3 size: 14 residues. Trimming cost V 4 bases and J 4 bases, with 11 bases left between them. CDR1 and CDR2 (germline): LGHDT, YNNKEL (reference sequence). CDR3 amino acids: CASSPSNAGNTIYF. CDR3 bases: TGTGCCAGCAGCCCATCCAATGCGGGAAACACCATATATTTT.

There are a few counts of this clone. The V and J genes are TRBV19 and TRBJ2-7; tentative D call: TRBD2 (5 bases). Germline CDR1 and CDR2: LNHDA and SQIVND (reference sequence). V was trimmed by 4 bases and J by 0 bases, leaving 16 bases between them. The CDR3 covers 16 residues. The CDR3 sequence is CASSTSSDFSSYEQYF. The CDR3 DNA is TGTGCCAGTAGTACGTCCTCGGACTTCAGCTCCTACGAGCAGTACTTC.

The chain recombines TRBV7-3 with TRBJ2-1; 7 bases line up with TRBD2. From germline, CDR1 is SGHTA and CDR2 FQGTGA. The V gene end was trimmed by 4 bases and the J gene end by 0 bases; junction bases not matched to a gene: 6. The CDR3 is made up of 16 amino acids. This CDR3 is CASSSLRGSSYNEQFF. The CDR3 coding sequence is TGTGCCAGCAGCTCCCTGCGGGGGAGCTCCTACAATGAGCAGTTCTTC. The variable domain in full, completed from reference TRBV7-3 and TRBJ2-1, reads GAGVSQTPSNKVTEKGKYVELRCDPISGHTALYWYRQSLGQGPEFLIYFQGTGAADDSGLPNDRFFAVRPEGSVSTLKIQRTERGDSAVYLCASSSLRGSSYNEQFFGPGTRLTVL.

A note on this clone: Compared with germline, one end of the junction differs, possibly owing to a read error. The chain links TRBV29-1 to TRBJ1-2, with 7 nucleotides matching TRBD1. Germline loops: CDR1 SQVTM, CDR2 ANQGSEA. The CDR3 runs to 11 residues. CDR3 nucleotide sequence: TGCAGCGTACCTCTTGGACAGGCCCATGCCTTC. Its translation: CSVPLGQAHAF.

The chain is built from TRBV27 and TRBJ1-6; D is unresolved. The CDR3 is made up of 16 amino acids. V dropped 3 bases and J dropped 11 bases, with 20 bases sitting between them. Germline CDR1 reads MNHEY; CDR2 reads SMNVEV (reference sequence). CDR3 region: CASSLGSHGFITPLHF. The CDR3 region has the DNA TGTGCCAGCAGTTTGGGATCCCACGGTTTTATAACACCCCTCCACTTT.

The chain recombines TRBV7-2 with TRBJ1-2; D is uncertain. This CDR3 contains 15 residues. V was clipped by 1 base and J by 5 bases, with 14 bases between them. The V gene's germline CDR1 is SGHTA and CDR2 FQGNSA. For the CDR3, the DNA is TGTGCCAGCAGCTTAGAAGGGTTTGGACTTTATGGCTACACCTTC. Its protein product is CASSLEGFGLYGYTF.

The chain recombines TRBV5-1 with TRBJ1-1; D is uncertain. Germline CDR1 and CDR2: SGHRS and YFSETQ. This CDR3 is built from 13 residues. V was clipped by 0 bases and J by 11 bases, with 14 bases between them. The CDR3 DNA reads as TGCGCCAGCAGCTTGGAACTGGGCAGGTTGGCTTTCTTT. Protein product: CASSLELGRLAFF.

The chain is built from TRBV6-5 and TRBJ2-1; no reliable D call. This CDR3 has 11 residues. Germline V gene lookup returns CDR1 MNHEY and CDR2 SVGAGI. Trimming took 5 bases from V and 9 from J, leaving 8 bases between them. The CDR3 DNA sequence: TGTGCCAGCAGTCGGATGGCTGAGCAGTTCTTC. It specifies CASSRMAEQFF.

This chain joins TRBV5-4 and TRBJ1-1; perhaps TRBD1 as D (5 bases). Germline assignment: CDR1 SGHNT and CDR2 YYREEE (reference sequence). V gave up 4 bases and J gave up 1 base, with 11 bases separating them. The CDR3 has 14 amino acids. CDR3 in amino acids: CASSTVDRNTEAFF. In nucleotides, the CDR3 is TGTGCCAGCAGCACTGTTGACAGGAACACTGAAGCTTTCTTT. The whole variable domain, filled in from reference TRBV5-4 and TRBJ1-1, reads ETGVTQSPTHLIKTRGQQVTLRCSSQSGHNTVSWYQQALGQGPQFIFQYYREEENGRGNFPPRFSGLQFPNYSSELNVNALELDDSALYLCASSTVDRNTEAFFGQGTRLTVV.

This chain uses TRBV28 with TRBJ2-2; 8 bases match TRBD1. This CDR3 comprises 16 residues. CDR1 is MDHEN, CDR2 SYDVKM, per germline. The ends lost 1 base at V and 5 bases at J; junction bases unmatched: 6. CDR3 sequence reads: CASSLSPGGKTGELFF. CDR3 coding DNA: TGTGCCAGCAGTTTATCGCCAGGGGGCAAGACCGGGGAGCTGTTTTTT.

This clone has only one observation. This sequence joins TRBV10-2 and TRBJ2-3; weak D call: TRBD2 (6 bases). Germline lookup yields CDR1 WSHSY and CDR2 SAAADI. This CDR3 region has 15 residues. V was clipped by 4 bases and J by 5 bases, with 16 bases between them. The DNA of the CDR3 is TGCGCCAGCAGTGTAGGAGCGGGTAGTGGAGATACGCAGTATTTT. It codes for CASSVGAGSGDTQYF.

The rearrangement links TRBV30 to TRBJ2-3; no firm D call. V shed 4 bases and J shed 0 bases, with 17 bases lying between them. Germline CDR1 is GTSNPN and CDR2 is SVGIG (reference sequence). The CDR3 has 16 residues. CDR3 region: CAWTTEAMTSTDTQYF. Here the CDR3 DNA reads TGTGCCTGGACAACAGAGGCGATGACTAGCACAGATACGCAGTATTTT.

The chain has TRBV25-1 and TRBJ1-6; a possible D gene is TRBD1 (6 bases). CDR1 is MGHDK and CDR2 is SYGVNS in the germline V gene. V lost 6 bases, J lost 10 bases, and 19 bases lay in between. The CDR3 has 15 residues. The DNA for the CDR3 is TGTGCCAGCAGCCACAAGAGGGGGGGGGACTCACCCCTCCACTTT. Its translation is CASSHKRGGDSPLHF. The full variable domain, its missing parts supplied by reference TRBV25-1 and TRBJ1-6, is EADIYQTPRYLVIGTGKKITLECSQTMGHDKMYWYQQDPGMELHLIHYSYGVNSTEKGDLSSESTVSRIRTEHFPLTLESARPSHTSQYLCASSHKRGGDSPLHFGNGTRLTVT.

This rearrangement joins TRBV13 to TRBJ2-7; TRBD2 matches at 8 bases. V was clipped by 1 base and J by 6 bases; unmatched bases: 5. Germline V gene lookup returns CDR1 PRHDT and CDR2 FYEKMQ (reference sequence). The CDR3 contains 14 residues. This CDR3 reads CASSLAGSGSEQYF. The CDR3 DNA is TGTGCCAGCAGCTTAGCGGGGAGCGGGAGCGAGCAGTACTTC.

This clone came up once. CDR3 bases: TGTGCCAGCAGTGAATTTCAGTCCCAAGAGACCCAGTACTTC. This translates into CASSEFQSQETQYF. The chain recombines TRBV25-1 with TRBJ2-5; D remains ambiguous. Germline V gives CDR1 MGHDK, CDR2 SYGVNS. V was trimmed by 1 base and J by 1 base, leaving 7 bases between them. The CDR3 is 14 amino acids.

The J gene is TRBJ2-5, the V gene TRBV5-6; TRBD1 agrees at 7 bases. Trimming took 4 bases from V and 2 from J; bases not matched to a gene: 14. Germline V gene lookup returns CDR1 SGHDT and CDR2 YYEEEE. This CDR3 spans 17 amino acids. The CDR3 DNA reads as TGTGCCAGCAGCAGACAGGGTTTAGCGCAAGGTCAAGAGACCCAGTACTTC. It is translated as CASSRQGLAQGQETQYF.

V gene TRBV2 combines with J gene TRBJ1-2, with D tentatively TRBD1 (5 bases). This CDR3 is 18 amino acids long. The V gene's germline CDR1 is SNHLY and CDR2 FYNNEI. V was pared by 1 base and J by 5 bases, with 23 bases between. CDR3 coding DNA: TGTGCCAGCAGTGAAGGCAGGGATAATGTCTATAAGGGATATGGCTACACCTTC. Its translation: CASSEGRDNVYKGYGYTF. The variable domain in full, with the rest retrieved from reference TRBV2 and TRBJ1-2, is EPEVTQTPSHQVTQMGQEVILRCVPISNHLYFYWYRQILGQKVEFLVSFYNNEISEKSEIFDDQFSVERPDGSNFTLKIRSTKLEDSAMYFCASSEGRDNVYKGYGYTFGSGTRLTVV.

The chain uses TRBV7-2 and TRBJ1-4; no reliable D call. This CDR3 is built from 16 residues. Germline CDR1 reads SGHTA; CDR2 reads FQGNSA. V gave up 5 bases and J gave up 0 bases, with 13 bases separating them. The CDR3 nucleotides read TGTGCCAGCAGCCAGGAGGTCGTTGCAACTAATGAAAAACTGTTTTTT. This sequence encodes CASSQEVVATNEKLFF. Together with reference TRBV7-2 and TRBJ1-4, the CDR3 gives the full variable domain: GAGVSQSPSNKVTEKGKDVELRCDPISGHTALYWYRQSLGQGLEFLIYFQGNSAPDKSGLPSDRFSAERTGGSVSTLTIQRTQQEDSAVYLCASSQEVVATNEKLFFGSGTQLSVL.

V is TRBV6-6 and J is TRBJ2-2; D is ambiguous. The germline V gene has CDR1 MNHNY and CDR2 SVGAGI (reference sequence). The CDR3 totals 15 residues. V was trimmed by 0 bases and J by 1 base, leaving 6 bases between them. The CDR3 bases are TGTGCCAGCAGTTACTCCCCTCAGAACACCGGGGAGCTGTTTTTT. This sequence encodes CASSYSPQNTGELFF.